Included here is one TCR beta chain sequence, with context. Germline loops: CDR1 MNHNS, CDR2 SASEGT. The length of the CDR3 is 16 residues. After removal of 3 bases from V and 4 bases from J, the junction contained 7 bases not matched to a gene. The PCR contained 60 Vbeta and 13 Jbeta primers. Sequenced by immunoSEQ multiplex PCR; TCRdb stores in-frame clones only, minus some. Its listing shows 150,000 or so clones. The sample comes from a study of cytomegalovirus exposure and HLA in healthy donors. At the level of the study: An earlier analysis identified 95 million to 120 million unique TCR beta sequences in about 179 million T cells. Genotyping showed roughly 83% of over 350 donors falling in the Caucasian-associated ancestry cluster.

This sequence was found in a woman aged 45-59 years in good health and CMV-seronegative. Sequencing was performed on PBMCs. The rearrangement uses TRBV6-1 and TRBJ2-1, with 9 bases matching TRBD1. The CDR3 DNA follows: TGTGCCAGCAGTGAGGCTGGGACAGGGTGGTACAATGAGCAGTTCTTC. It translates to CASSEAGTGWYNEQFF.